This T cell receptor beta chain was profiled in a study of cytomegalovirus exposure and HLA in healthy donors. General study findings and limits: A later analysis by the authors found several of the most significant clusters apparently linked to common viral pathogens. CMV serostatus stood as the only immune exposure information on hand.

This clone showed up just a few times. Its antigen is not known. Amplification used 60 Vbeta primers and 13 Jbeta primers. Repertoires were generated with immunoSEQ multiplex PCR, while TCRdb's copy carries only in-frame clones and drops some. Found here are around 93,000 clones, 70% to 85% of them singletons; the top ten hold approximately 3.8%. The CDR3 runs to 14 residues. The V end lost 1 base, the J end lost 3 bases, and 9 bases lay between the germline ends. The V gene's germline CDR1 is SNHLY and CDR2 FYNNEI. This receptor was obtained from a man aged 50-60 years in good health and CMV-seronegative. This chain links TRBV2 with TRBJ1-1; D might be TRBD1 (5 bases). Sequenced input: PBMCs. The CDR3 bases are TGTGCCAGCAGTGAAGGGGGCGCGGACACTGAAGCTTTCTTT. This sequence encodes CASSEGGADTEAFF.